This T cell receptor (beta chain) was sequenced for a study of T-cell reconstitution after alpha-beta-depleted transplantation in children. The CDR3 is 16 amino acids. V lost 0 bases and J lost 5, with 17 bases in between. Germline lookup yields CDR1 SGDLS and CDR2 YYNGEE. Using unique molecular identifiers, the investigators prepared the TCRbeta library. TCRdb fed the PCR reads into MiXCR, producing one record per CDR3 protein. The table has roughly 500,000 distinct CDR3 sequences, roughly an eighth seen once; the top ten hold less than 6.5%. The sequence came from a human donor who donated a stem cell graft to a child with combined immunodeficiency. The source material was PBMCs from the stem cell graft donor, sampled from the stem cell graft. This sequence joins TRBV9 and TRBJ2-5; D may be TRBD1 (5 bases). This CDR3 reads CASSVAGGHPWETQYF. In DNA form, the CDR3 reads TGTGCCAGCAGCGTAGCGGGCGGACACCCCTGGGAGACCCAGTACTTC.